A selection of T cell receptor beta chains follows, all from one sample in a study of cytomegalovirus exposure and HLA in healthy donors. Measured with immunoSEQ multiplex PCR; TCRdb has only the in-frame clones, and not every one. Its table lists 38,000 or so clones. Sequenced input: PBMCs. The receptors stem from a man in his forties in good health and CMV-seropositive. CDR3s include the opening cysteine and the closing phenylalanine or tryptophan. Fields, in order: D gene, V gene, J gene, CDR3 DNA, CDR3 protein. A D gene is named only where the DNA matches it firmly.

-	TRBV6-6	TRBJ2-7	TGTGCCACTCGCGAGAGCGGCTACGAGCAGTACTTC	CATRESGYEQYF
-	TRBV5-1	TRBJ1-2	TGCGCCAGCAGCTTGGCCGACAGTTACTATGGCTACACCTTC	CASSLADSYYGYTF
-	TRBV7-9	TRBJ2-1	TGTGCCAGCAGCGTCCTGGGGCAGACCCTTCGCGATGAGCAGTTCTTC	CASSVLGQTLRDEQFF
-	TRBV28	TRBJ2-2	TGTGCCAGCAGCCACCCCCTTAGCGAGGGTACCGGGGAGCTGTTTTTT	CASSHPLSEGTGELFF
TRBD2	TRBV27	TRBJ2-2	TGTGCCAGCAGACTAGCGGGAGTTGTGGTGGCCGGGGAGCTGTTTTTT	CASRLAGVVVAGELFF
-	TRBV19	TRBJ1-1	TGTGCCAGCGAAGATCAGGGGACTGAAGCTTTCTTT	CASEDQGTEAFF
-	TRBV19	TRBJ1-1	TGTGCCAGTAGTTTGACAGGTTTGGGCACTGAAGCTTTCTTT	CASSLTGLGTEAFF
-	TRBV4-3	TRBJ2-7	TGCGCCAGGCATACAGGGTACGACGAGCAGTACTTC	CARHTGYDEQYF
-	TRBV7-2	TRBJ1-1	TGTGCCAGCAGCTCCGACCGGGGGAGCACTGAAGCTTTCTTT	CASSSDRGSTEAFF
TRBD1	TRBV7-6	TRBJ1-6	TGTGCCAGCAGCCGGGACAGGATGCTTTATTCACCCCTCCACTTT	CASSRDRMLYSPLHF
TRBD1	TRBV23-1	TRBJ2-3	TGCGCCAGCAGTCAAACAGGGGGCGCGACAGATACGCAGTATTTT	CASSQTGGATDTQYF
TRBD2	TRBV5-5	TRBJ2-5	TGTGCCAGCAGCCGAACTAGCGGCCCCCAGACCCAGTACTTC	CASSRTSGPQTQYF
TRBD2	TRBV4-2	TRBJ2-5	TGTGCCAGCAGCCCCCCGGAACTAGCGGGAGACGAGACCCAGTACTTC	CASSPPELAGDETQYF
TRBD2	TRBV10-3	TRBJ2-1	TGTGCCATCACCGAGCGGCCGCGGGAGGGCCTTTTTAATGAGCAGTTCTTC	CAITERPREGLFNEQFF
-	TRBV7-9	TRBJ1-5	TGTGCCAGCAGCCTACAGGGAGAGGGCCAGCCCCAGCATTTT	CASSLQGEGQPQHF
-	TRBV5-1	TRBJ1-3	TGCGCCAGCAGCCCGGGGGTAGGAAACACCATATATTTT	CASSPGVGNTIYF
-	TRBV7-9	TRBJ1-4	TGTGCCAGCAGCAAAGGGGTTTCAACTAATGAAAAACTGTTTTTT	CASSKGVSTNEKLFF
-	TRBV2	TRBJ2-2	TGTGCCAGCAGTGAACTAGCTCGGACCGGGGAGCTGTTTTTT	CASSELARTGELFF
-	TRBV5-1	TRBJ2-1	TGCGCCAGCAGCCCGGGGAGGGGGGCGCTTTACAATGAGCAGTTCTTC	CASSPGRGALYNEQFF
TRBD1	TRBV10-1	TRBJ1-1	TGCGCCAGCAGTCCAGGGGGAGGTGGATACACTGAAGCTTTCTTT	CASSPGGGGYTEAFF
-	TRBV7-9	TRBJ1-1	TGTGCCAGCAGCCTTGGGGGGGCAGCCGCTGAAGCTTTCTTT	CASSLGGAAAEAFF
-	TRBV30	TRBJ2-6	TGTGCCTGGAGTGTTGGGCACACTTCTGGGGCCAACGTCCTGACTTTC	CAWSVGHTSGANVLTF
TRBD1	TRBV10-3	TRBJ2-1	TGTGCCATCAGTGACTCGGACAGGAGCTCCTACAATGAGCAGTTCTTC	CAISDSDRSSYNEQFF
-	TRBV18	TRBJ2-7	TGTGCCAGCTCGAGGACAATAAGGGGCGACGAGCAGTACTTC	CASSRTIRGDEQYF
TRBD1	TRBV30	TRBJ1-4	TGTGCCTGGAACGACAGGGGAGGAGAAAAACTGTTTTTT	CAWNDRGGEKLFF
TRBD1	TRBV11-3	TRBJ2-7	TGTGCCAGCAGCTTAGATGGCGTGGGACAGGGCTACGAGCAGTACTTC	CASSLDGVGQGYEQYF
-	TRBV4-1	TRBJ1-4	TGCGCCAGCAGCCAAGATTCCCAGAGAGGTGAAAAACTGTTTTTT	CASSQDSQRGEKLFF
TRBD2	TRBV5-1	TRBJ2-2	TGCGCCAGCAGCTTGTCTAGCGGGCCCACCGGGGAGCTGTTTTTT	CASSLSSGPTGELFF
-	TRBV10-3	TRBJ1-5	TGTGCCATCAGCGAGGGAGAGGGCAATCAGCCCCAGCATTTT	CAISEGEGNQPQHF
-	TRBV29-1	TRBJ1-1	TGCAGCGCAGGGGACACTGAAGCTTTCTTT	CSAGDTEAFF
TRBD1	TRBV7-9	TRBJ1-2	TGTGCCAGCAGCTTAGGGCCAGGGGGAGATGGCTACACCTTC	CASSLGPGGDGYTF
-	TRBV7-3	TRBJ2-2	TGTGCCAGCAGCTTACTAACCTATGGGCGATTGGGCGGGGAGCTGTTTTTT	CASSLLTYGRLGGELFF
TRBD1	TRBV6-5	TRBJ1-4	TGTGCCAGCAGCCGGACAGGTCCGATAGAAAAACTGTTTTTT	CASSRTGPIEKLFF
TRBD1	TRBV5-1	TRBJ2-1	TGCGCCAGCAGCTTGGATTTGGCAGGGGGCGATGAGCAGTTCTTC	CASSLDLAGGDEQFF
TRBD2	TRBV27	TRBJ2-3	TGTGCCAGCAGCCGGACTAGCGGGAGTGTCGATACGCAGTATTTT	CASSRTSGSVDTQYF
-	TRBV4-1	TRBJ1-3	TGCGCCAGCAGCCAAGATTCGGCCAGACTCTCTGGAAACACCATATATTTT	CASSQDSARLSGNTIYF
-	TRBV6-5	TRBJ2-3	TGTGCCAGCGCCACAGTCCGCACAGGTACGCAGTATTTT	CASATVRTGTQYF
-	TRBV5-4	TRBJ2-4	TGTGCCAGCAGCTTGGCGGGGGGCGGCAAAAACATTCAGTACTTC	CASSLAGGGKNIQYF
-	TRBV19	TRBJ2-1	TGTGCCAGTAGTACAACGGGACTCCCCTCCAATGAGCAGTTCTTC	CASSTTGLPSNEQFF
-	TRBV30	TRBJ1-1	TGTGCCTGGAGTGTAACAGGCAACACTGAAGCTCTCTTT	CAWSVTGNTEALF
TRBD2	TRBV5-6	TRBJ2-7	TGTGCCAGCTCTCAGTTTCGGGGGGGGGAGCAGTACTTC	CASSQFRGGEQYF
-	TRBV6-5	TRBJ2-5	TGTGCCAGCAGTTACTCCATTGTAGTTCAAGAGACCCAGTACTTC	CASSYSIVVQETQYF
-	TRBV6-1	TRBJ2-7	TGTGCCAGCAGTAACTCGGCAGGGGTGATCGAGCAGTACTTC	CASSNSAGVIEQYF
TRBD2	TRBV7-8	TRBJ2-1	TGTGCCAGCAGCTTCGTTCTAGCGGGGGCCTACAATGAGCAGTTCTTC	CASSFVLAGAYNEQFF
-	TRBV6-1	TRBJ1-1	TGTGCCAGCAGTGAAGTCGGGTCGTACACTGAAGCTTTCTTT	CASSEVGSYTEAFF
TRBD2	TRBV19	TRBJ2-3	TGTGCCAGTAGTATCCCCGGACTAGCCGACCTCAGGTCAGATACGCAGTATTTT	CASSIPGLADLRSDTQYF
-	TRBV7-3	TRBJ2-3	TGTGCCAGCAGCTTGTCGGGGGATACAGATACGCAGTATTTT	CASSLSGDTDTQYF
TRBD2	TRBV7-6	TRBJ2-2	TGTGCCAGCAGCCCCGGACTAGCGGAGAACACCGGGGAGCTGTTTTTT	CASSPGLAENTGELFF
TRBD2	TRBV4-2	TRBJ2-1	TGTGCCAGCAGCCAGGCGGGACTACCACTCAATGAGCAGTTCTTC	CASSQAGLPLNEQFF